This T cell receptor beta chain comes out of a study of identical twins. Study-level findings and limits: Cord blood beta clonotypes present at high abundance carried fewer insertions; no such pattern appeared in memory repertoires.

On this clonotype itself: Antigen: not known.

The authors used template switching to add a universal primer site and gave cDNA unique molecular identifiers. A single record per CDR3 protein comes from TCRdb applying MiXCR to the 5' RACE reads. The sample has roughly 690,000 distinct CDR3 sequences; roughly 20% are singletons. CDR1 SGHKS and CDR2 YYEKEE come from the germline V gene (reference sequence). The CDR3 has 11 amino acids. V dropped 0 bases and J dropped 7 bases, with 4 bases sitting between them. These data also formed part of another study, on T cells expressing NK-cell markers. From that study: Dominant NKG2C+ clonotypes were found to form about 1.0-7.5% of CD8+ T cells in over five donors.

This TCR was recovered from a woman younger than 35 in good health. This chain connects TRBV5-5 to TRBJ1-1; no definite D call. What was sequenced was PBMCs. The CDR3 DNA is TGTGCCAGCAGCTTGGGCTATGAAGCTTTCTTT. It codes for CASSLGYEAFF.